The T cell receptor (beta chain) described here comes from a study of cytomegalovirus exposure and HLA in healthy donors. Of note for this clone: Antigen specificity is unknown.

Study-level points and caveats: Confirmation was obtained in vitro that a few CMV-associated chains are specific for CMV antigens. Researchers catalogued around 150 TCR beta chains as cytomegalovirus-associated. A later look showed TCR association rates differing by HLA locus, highest for DRB1 and lowest for HLA-C.

CDR1 and CDR2 from the germline V gene are LNHNV and YYDKDF (reference sequence). The CDR3 runs 15 residues. V lost 4 bases, J lost 5 bases, and 8 bases stayed unmatched. The PCR ran on 60 Vbeta and 13 Jbeta primers. Clones were sequenced by immunoSEQ multiplex PCR, and TCRdb holds only the in-frame ones, with some missing. The sample includes 50,000 to 70,000 clones, 80% of them seen just once. The chain carries TRBV15 and TRBJ2-7, with 10 bases aligning to TRBD1. Source material: PBMCs. The sequence was collected from a woman in her thirties or forties in good health and CMV-seronegative. This CDR3 is CATSKARDRGDEQYF. DNA for the CDR3: TGTGCCACCAGCAAAGCACGGGACAGGGGCGACGAGCAGTACTTC.